This record concerns one T cell receptor (beta chain) sequence. Its antigen is as yet unknown. A second PCR of about 6 to 11 cycles used a sample-barcoded 5' primer and a J-beta primer mix. A tag from a template-switch adaptor with 12 random nucleotides marked each cDNA molecule. Each sample yielded at least 3 million CDR3-containing paired-end reads. One entry per CDR3 protein, called by TCRdb with MiXCR from the 5' RACE reads. The data contain just over 800,000 distinct CDR3 sequences, roughly 60% of them singletons. This sample is drawn from a study of blood T cells in healthy people across ages. Findings of the study overall: Strong correlation was found linking TCR beta diversity to naive T cell percentage.

The germline V and J ends were trimmed by 4 bases and 3 bases, with 22 bases remaining between them. In germline, CDR1 is MGHRA, CDR2 YSYEKL. CDR3 length: 17 amino acids. Sequencing was carried out using blood. V and J are TRBV4-1 and TRBJ2-7; D not certain. This TCR was sampled from a man between 25 and 39 years old in good health. The CDR3 protein is CASSPGRIGQVSYEQYF. DNA of the CDR3: TGCGCCAGCAGCCCCGGCCGGATAGGGCAGGTGAGCTACGAGCAGTACTTC.